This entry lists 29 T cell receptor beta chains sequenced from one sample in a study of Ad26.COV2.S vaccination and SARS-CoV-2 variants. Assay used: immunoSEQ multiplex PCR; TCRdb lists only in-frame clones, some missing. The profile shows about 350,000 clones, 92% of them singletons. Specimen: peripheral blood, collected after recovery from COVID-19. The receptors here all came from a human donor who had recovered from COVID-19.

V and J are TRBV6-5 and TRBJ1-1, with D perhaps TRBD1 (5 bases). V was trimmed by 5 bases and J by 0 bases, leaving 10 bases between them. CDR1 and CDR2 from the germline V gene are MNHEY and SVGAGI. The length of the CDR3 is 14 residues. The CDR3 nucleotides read TGTGCCAGCAGTACACAGGACCTGAACACTGAAGCTTTCTTT. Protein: CASSTQDLNTEAFF.

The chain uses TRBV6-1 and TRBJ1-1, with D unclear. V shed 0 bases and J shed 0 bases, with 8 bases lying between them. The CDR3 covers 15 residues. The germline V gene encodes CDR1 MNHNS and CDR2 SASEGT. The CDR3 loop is CASSEAEVLNTEAFF. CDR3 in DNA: TGTGCCAGCAGTGAAGCGGAGGTGTTGAACACTGAAGCTTTCTTT.

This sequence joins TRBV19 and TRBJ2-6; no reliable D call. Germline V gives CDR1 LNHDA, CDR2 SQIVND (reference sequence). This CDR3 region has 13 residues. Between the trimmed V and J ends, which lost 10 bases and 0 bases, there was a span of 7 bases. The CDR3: CATKVSGANVLTF. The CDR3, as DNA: TGTGCCACCAAGGTCTCTGGGGCCAACGTCCTGACTTTC.

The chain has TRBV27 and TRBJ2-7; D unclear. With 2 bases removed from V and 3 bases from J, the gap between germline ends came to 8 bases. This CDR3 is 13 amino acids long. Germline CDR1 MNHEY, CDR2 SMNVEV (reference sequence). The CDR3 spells CASSLQASYEQYF. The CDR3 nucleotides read TGTGCCAGCAGTTTACAAGCTAGCTACGAGCAGTACTTC.

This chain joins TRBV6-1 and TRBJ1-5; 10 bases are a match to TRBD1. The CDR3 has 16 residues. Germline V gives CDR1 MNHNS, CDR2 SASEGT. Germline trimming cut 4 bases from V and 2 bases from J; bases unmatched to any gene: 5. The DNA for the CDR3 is TGTGCCAGCAGTGGGGACAGGGGAGGGGGCAATCAGCCCCAGCATTTT. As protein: CASSGDRGGGNQPQHF.

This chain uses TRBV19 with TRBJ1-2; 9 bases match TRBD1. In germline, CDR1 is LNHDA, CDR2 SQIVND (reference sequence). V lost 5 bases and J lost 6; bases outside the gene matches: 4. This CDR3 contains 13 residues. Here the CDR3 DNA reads TGTGCCAGTAGTGTGGACAGGGGACATGGCTACACCTTC. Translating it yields CASSVDRGHGYTF.

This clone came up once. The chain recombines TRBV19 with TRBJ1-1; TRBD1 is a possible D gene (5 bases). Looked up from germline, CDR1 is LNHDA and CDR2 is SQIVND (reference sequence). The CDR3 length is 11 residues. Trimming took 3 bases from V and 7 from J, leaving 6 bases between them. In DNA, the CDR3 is TGTGCCAGTAGTATGGGGGTTGAAGCTTTCTTT. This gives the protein CASSMGVEAFF.

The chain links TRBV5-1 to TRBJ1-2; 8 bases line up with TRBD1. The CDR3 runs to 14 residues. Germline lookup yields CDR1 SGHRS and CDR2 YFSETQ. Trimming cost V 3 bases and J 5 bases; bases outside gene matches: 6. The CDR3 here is CASSSQDRAYGYTF. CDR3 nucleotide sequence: TGCGCCAGCAGCTCCCAGGACAGGGCTTATGGCTACACCTTC.

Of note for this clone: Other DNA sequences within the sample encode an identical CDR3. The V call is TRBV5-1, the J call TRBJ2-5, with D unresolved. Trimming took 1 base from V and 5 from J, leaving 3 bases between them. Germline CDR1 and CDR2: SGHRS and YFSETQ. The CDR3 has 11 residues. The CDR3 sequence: CASSLRETQYF. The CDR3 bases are TGCGCCAGCAGCTTGCGGGAGACCCAGTACTTC.

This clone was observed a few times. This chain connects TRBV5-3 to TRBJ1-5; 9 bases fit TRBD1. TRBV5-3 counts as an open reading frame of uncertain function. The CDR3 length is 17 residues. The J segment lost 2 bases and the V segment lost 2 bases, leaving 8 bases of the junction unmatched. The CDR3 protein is CARSLTYRTGGNQPQHF. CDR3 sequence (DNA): TGTGCCAGAAGCTTAACGTACCGGACAGGGGGCAATCAGCCCCAGCATTTT.

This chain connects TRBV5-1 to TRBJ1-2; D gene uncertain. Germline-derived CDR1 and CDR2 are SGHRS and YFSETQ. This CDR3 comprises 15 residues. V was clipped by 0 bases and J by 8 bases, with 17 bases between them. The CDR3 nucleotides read TGCGCCAGCAGCTTGGGCACATCAGACGTCGGGGGCTACACCTTC. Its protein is CASSLGTSDVGGYTF.

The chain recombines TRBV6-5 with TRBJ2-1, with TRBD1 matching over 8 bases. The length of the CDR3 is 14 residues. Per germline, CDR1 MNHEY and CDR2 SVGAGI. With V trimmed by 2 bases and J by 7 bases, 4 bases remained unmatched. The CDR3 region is CASSYGQGRNEQFF. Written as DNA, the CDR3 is TGTGCCAGCAGTTACGGACAGGGTAGGAATGAGCAGTTCTTC.

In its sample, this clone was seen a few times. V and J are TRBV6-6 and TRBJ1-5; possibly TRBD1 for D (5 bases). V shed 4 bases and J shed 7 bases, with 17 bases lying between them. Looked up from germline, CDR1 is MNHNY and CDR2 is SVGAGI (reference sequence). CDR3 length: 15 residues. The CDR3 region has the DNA TGTGCCAGCAGTTCGCAGGGTTTCCTAGGGCAGCCCCAGCATTTT. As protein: CASSSQGFLGQPQHF.

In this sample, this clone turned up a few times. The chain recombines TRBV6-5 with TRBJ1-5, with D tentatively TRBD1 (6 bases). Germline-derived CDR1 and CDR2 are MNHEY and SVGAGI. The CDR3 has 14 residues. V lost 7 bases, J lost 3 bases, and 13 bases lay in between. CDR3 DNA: TGTGCCAGCAAGGGGTCAGGGGTCAATCAGCCCCAGCATTTT. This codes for CASKGSGVNQPQHF.

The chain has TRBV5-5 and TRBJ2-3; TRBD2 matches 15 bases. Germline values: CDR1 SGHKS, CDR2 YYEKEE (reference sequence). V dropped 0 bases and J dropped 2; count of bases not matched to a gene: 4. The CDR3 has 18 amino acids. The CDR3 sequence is CASSLEGLAGGHTDTQYF. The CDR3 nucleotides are TGTGCCAGCAGCTTGGAGGGACTAGCGGGGGGACACACAGATACGCAGTATTTT. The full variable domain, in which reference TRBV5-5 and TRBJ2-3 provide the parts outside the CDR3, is DAGVTQSPTHLIKTRGQQVTLRCSPISGHKSVSWYQQVLGQGPQFIFQYYEKEERGRGNFPDRFSARQFPNYSSELNVNALLLGDSALYLCASSLEGLAGGHTDTQYFGPGTRLTVL.

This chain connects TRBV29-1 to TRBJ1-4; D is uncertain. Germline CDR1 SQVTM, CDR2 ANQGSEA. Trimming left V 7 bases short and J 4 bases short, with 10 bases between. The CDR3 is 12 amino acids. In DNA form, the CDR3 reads TGCAGCGCCTGGACGAATAATGAAAAACTGTTTTTT. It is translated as CSAWTNNEKLFF.

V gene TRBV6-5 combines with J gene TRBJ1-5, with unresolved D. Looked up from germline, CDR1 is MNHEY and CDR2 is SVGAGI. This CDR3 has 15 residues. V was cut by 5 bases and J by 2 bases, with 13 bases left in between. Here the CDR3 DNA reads TGTGCCAGCAGTACACGGCCTCAGGGCAATCAGCCCCAGCATTTT. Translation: CASSTRPQGNQPQHF.

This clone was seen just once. CDR3 bases: TGTGCCAGTACCGCAAGGGCCAGGCCCGAGCCCAACGAGCAGTACTTC. Translated: CASTARARPEPNEQYF. V usage is TRBV19 and J usage is TRBJ2-7; D is ambiguous. This CDR3 comprises 16 residues. The V gene lost 7 bases and the J gene lost 5 bases, with 24 bases spanning the gap. Per the germline V gene, CDR1 is LNHDA and CDR2 is SQIVND (reference sequence). Full variable domain (outside the CDR3, taken from reference TRBV19 and TRBJ2-7): DGGITQSPKYLFRKEGQNVTLSCEQNLNHDAMYWYRQDPGQGLRLIYYSQIVNDFQKGDIAEGYSVSREKKESFPLTVTSAQKNPTAFYLCASTARARPEPNEQYFGPGTRLTVT.

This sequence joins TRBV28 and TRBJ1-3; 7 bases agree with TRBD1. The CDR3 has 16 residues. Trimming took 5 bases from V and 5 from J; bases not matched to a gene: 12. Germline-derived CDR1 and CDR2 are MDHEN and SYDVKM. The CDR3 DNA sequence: TGTGCCAGCAGTACTGGACAGGCTACCTTTCGAAACACCATATATTTT. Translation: CASSTGQATFRNTIYF.

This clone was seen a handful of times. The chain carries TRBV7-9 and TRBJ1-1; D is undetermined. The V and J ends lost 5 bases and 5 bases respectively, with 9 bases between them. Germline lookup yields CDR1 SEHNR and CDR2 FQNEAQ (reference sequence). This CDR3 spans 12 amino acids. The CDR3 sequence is CASSEGGTEAFF. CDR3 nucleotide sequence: TGTGCCAGCAGCGAAGGCGGGACTGAAGCTTTCTTT.

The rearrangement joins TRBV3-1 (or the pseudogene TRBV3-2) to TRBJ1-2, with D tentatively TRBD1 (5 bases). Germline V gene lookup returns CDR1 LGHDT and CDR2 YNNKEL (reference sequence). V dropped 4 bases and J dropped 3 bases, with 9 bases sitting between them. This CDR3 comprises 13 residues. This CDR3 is CASSPQGDYGYTF. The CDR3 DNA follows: TGTGCCAGCAGCCCCCAGGGCGACTATGGCTACACCTTC.

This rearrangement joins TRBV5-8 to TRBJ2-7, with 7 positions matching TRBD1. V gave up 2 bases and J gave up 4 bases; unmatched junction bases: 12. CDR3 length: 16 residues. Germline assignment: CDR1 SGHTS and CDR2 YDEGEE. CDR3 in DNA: TGTGCCAGCAGCTTTAGCACAGGGGCCCTAGTTTACGAGCAGTACTTC. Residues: CASSFSTGALVYEQYF.

CDR3 amino acids: CASSLRGGRQETQYF. The CDR3 region has the DNA TGTGCCAGCAGCTTAAGAGGGGGTAGACAAGAGACCCAGTACTTC. J is TRBJ2-5 and V is TRBV7-9, with D perhaps TRBD1 (6 bases). Germline V gene sequence: CDR1 SEHNR, CDR2 FQNEAQ (reference sequence). The CDR3 totals 15 residues. The V gene lost 2 bases and the J gene lost 2 bases, with 12 bases spanning the gap.

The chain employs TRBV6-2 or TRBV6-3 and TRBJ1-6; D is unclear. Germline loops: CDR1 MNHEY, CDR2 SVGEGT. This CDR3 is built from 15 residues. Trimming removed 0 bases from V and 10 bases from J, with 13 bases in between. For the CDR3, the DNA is TGTGCCAGCAGTTACTCCGGGGATTTCGGATCACCCCTCCACTTT. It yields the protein CASSYSGDFGSPLHF.

The DNA for the CDR3 is TGTGCCAGCACCCCCCTCGTGGTAGCGGGGGGCGGCGCAGATACGCAGTATTTT. Translating gives CASTPLVVAGGGADTQYF. V usage is TRBV5-4 and J usage is TRBJ2-3; 10 bases map to TRBD2. Germline V gives CDR1 SGHNT, CDR2 YYREEE (reference sequence). V gave up 6 bases and J gave up 4 bases; unmatched junction bases: 17. The CDR3 length is 18 residues.

The CDR3 region has the DNA TGTGCCAGCTTTCGGGACAGGGGGACCTACGAGCAGTACTTC. Protein product: CASFRDRGTYEQYF. V and J are TRBV18 and TRBJ2-7; TRBD1 matches 11 bases. V lost 7 bases to trimming and J lost 2 bases; unmatched junction nucleotides: 4. CDR1 KGHSH and CDR2 LQKENI come from the germline V gene. The CDR3 has 14 residues.

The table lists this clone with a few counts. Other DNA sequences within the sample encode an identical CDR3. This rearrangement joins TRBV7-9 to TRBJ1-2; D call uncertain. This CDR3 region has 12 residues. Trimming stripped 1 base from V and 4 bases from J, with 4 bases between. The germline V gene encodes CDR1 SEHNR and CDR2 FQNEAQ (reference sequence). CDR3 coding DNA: TGTGCCAGCAGCTTAGTAGTCTATGGCTACACCTTC. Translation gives CASSLVVYGYTF.

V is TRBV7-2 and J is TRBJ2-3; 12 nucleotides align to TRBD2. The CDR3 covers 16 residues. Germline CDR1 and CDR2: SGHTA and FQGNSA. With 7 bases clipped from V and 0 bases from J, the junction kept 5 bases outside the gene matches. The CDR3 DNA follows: TGTGCCAGCAATGGCGGGACTAGCGGGAGCACAGATACGCAGTATTTT. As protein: CASNGGTSGSTDTQYF.

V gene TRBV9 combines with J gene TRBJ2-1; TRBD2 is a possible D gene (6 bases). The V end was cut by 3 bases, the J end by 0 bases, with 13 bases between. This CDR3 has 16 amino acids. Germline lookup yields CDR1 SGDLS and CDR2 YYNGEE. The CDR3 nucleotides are TGTGCCAGCAGCGCCGATGGGGGGAGCTCCTACAATGAGCAGTTCTTC. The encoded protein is CASSADGGSSYNEQFF.